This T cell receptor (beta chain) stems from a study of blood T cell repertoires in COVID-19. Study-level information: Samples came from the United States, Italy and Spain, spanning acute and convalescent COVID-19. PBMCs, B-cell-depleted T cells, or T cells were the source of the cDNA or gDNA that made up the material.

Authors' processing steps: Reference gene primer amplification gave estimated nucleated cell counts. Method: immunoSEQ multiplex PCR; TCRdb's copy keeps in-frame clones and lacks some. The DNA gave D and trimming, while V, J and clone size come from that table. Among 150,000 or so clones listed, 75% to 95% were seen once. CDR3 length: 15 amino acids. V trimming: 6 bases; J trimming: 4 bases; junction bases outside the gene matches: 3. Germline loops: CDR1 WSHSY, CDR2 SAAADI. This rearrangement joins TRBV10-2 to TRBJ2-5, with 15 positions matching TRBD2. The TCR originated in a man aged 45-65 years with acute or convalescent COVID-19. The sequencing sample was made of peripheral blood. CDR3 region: CASRGLAGGGETQYF. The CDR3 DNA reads TGCGCCAGCAGGGGACTAGCGGGAGGTGGAGAGACCCAGTACTTC.